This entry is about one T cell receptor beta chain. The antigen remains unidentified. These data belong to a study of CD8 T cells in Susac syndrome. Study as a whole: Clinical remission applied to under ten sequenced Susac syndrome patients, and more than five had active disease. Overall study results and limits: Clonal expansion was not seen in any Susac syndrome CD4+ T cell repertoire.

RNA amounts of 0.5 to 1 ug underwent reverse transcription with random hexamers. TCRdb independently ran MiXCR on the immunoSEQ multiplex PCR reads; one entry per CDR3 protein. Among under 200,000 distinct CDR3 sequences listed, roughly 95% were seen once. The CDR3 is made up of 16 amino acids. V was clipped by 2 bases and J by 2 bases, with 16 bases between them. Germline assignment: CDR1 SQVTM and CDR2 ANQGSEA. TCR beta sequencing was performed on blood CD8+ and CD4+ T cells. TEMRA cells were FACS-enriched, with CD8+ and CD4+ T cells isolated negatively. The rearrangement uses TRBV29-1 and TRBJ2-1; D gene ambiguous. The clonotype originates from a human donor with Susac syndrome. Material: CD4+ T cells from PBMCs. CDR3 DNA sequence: TGCAGCGTTGAATTTTTTGTCAGGCGTACCTACAATGAGCAGTTCTTC. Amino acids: CSVEFFVRRTYNEQFF.